This T cell receptor (beta chain) was recovered during a study of T cells in Graves' hyperthyroidism and ophthalmopathy. Overall study findings and caveats: Most thyroid clonotypes expanded above 0.001 were also detected in blood.

Using RNA transcripts as the source, TCR beta CDR3 regions were amplified. The primer set for the first-round RT-PCR of the TCR CDR3 was HTBI. TCRdb passed the multiplex PCR reads through MiXCR, listing each CDR3 protein once. The repertoire includes over 550,000 distinct CDR3 sequences, 16% of them detected once, and around 19% sits in the top ten. The germline V gene has CDR1 MNHEY and CDR2 SMNVEV (reference sequence). The CDR3 consists of 15 residues. The trim removed 4 bases at V and 5 bases at J, leaving 8 bases unmatched. This clonotype was seen ten or more times. Its antigen is undetermined. Specimen: blood. This chain joins TRBV27 and TRBJ1-2; 9 nucleotides line up with TRBD1. The clonotype comes from a young woman with Graves' hyperthyroidism. The CDR3 loop is CASSSRTGTGYGYTF. For the CDR3, the DNA is TGTGCCAGCAGTTCTCGTACCGGGACAGGGTATGGCTACACCTTC.